The 11 T cell receptor beta chains presented below share a single source sample, sequenced in a study of monozygotic twins with inflammatory bowel disease. TCRdb re-called the 5' RACE reads and shows each CDR3 protein once, DNA omitted. The listing contains roughly 140,000 distinct CDR3 sequences. What was sequenced was blood. The receptors shown here come from a human donor with ulcerative colitis or Crohn's disease, or a healthy co-twin of an affected twin (not recorded which).

The genes are TRBV28 and TRBJ1-2. Per the germline V gene, CDR1 is MDHEN and CDR2 is SYDVKM. The CDR3 extends over 15 amino acids. The chain's CDR3 is CASSLLGTTNYGYTF.

The genes are TRBV27 and TRBJ2-3; with no DNA, the TCRdb D assignment of TRBD1 cannot be verified. Looked up from germline, CDR1 is MNHEY and CDR2 is SMNVEV (reference sequence). The CDR3 sequence is 14 residues long. CDR3 region: CASSLMTGIDTQYF.

This chain connects TRBV3-1 to TRBJ1-1. Germline CDR1 is LGHDT and CDR2 is YNNKEL (reference sequence). This CDR3 has 14 residues. The CDR3 protein is CASSQSVYTPKAFF.

The V call is TRBV7-8, the J call TRBJ2-2. In germline, CDR1 is SGHVS, CDR2 FQNEAQ. The length of the CDR3 is 16 residues. The CDR3 region is CASSLVVGANTGELFF.

V and J are TRBV25-1 and TRBJ1-2. Germline CDR1 and CDR2: MGHDK and SYGVNS. The CDR3 covers 13 residues. The CDR3 loop reads CASSDIGNRGYTF.

V is TRBV20-1 and J is TRBJ1-1; absent DNA, TCRdb's TRBD1 call cannot be checked. The CDR3 is made up of 15 amino acids. Germline V gene sequence: CDR1 DFQATT, CDR2 SNEGSKA (reference sequence). CDR3 amino acids: CSARDASGLNTEAFF.

The chain couples TRBV7-3 to TRBJ2-1; TCRdb's assignment of TRBD1 cannot be checked, as there is no DNA. CDR1 is SGHTA, CDR2 FQGTGA, per germline. This CDR3 contains 17 residues. CDR3 amino acids: CASSSKATGLRYNEQFF.

The rearrangement uses TRBV5-1 and TRBJ2-2. Germline lookup yields CDR1 SGHRS and CDR2 YFSETQ. The CDR3 consists of 13 residues. CDR3 region: CASSSSNTGELFF.

The chain has TRBV5-1 and TRBJ1-1. The CDR3 runs 15 residues. CDR1 SGHRS and CDR2 YFSETQ come from the germline V gene. The CDR3: CASSLDRVGGTEAFF.

The chain joins TRBV29-1 to TRBJ2-1; TCRdb reports TRBD1, a call that lacks DNA to check it against. The CDR3 sequence is 16 residues long. Germline CDR1 SQVTM, CDR2 ANQGSEA. The CDR3 loop is CSATRGQGAAYNEQFF.

This chain uses TRBV5-1 with TRBJ2-5; the D gene TCRdb calls, TRBD1, cannot be checked with no DNA. The germline CDR1 and CDR2 sequences are SGHRS and YFSETQ. There are 14 residues in the CDR3. The CDR3 protein is CASSLERPTETQYF.